This T cell receptor (beta chain) was recorded in a study of blood T cell repertoires in COVID-19. V shed 0 bases and J shed 6 bases, with 13 bases lying between them. CDR1 and CDR2 (germline): MNHEY, SVGAGI. The CDR3 contains 15 residues. Original analysis: By means of reference gene primer amplification, nucleated cell counts were estimated. The method was immunoSEQ multiplex PCR; TCRdb's version includes in-frame clones alone and lacks a portion of them. V, J and clone size are those of that table, while D and trimming were read from the DNA. This sample has more than 350,000 clones, with 70% to 90% found just once.

Sample: peripheral blood. The TCR originated in a woman younger than 45 with COVID-19, enrolled during active disease. V and J are TRBV6-5 and TRBJ2-3; possibly TRBD2 for D (6 bases). The CDR3 sequence is CASSYSAGSGDTQYF. CDR3 DNA: TGTGCCAGCAGTTACTCGGCGGGGTCAGGTGATACGCAGTATTTT.